This T cell receptor (beta chain) was obtained from a study of T cell clusters in autoimmune cytopenias. One tube held mixed TRB-A and TRB-B primer pools for touch-down PCR. TCRdb reanalyzed the multiplex PCR reads, giving one entry per CDR3 protein sequence and no DNA. This sample's table has about 6,600 distinct CDR3 sequences. This clonotype is classed as medium-sized (0.01 to 0.1%) by frequency. Its antigen is as yet unknown. About 37,500 genome equivalents of blood DNA were amplified for TRB. The CDR3 extends over 13 amino acids. Germline V gives CDR1 MNHNY, CDR2 SVGAGI (reference sequence). Study conclusions and caveats: Healthy donors had approximately 3.3-fold more exclusive TRB clusters than active autoimmune hepatitis patients.

These data also formed part of another study, on T cell repertoires in aging, cancer and after chemotherapy. That paper states: The full dataset contained some 8.7 million TCR reads.

The sequence was collected from a human donor in good health. J is TRBJ1-2 and V is TRBV6-6. Sequenced: peripheral blood. CDR3 amino acids: CASSNGARYGYTF.